What follows describes a single T cell receptor (beta chain). Original methodology: Estimation of nucleated cell counts was performed using reference gene primer amplification. The table came from immunoSEQ multiplex PCR; TCRdb's copy has only in-frame clones and leaves some out. V, J and clone size derive from that table, while D and trimming were established from the DNA sequence. The sample holds some 140,000 clones, 75% to 90% seen once. The sample comes from a study of blood T cell repertoires in COVID-19. About the research overall: Material from acute and convalescent COVID-19 was sourced from the United States, Italy and Spain. Sources were T cells, B-cell-depleted T cells, or PBMCs; the material itself was cDNA or gDNA.

This CDR3 is built from 16 residues. Germline CDR1 and CDR2: LNHDA and SQIVND (reference sequence). The V and J ends lost 2 bases and 3 bases respectively, with 14 bases between them. The V call is TRBV19, the J call TRBJ2-1; D is perhaps TRBD2 (6 bases). This clonotype was sampled from a woman aged 45 to 65 who had recovered from COVID-19. Sequenced sample: peripheral blood. The CDR3 sequence is CASSIFGGLGYNEQFF. The CDR3 DNA reads as TGTGCCAGTAGTATATTTGGGGGGTTGGGCTACAATGAGCAGTTCTTC.